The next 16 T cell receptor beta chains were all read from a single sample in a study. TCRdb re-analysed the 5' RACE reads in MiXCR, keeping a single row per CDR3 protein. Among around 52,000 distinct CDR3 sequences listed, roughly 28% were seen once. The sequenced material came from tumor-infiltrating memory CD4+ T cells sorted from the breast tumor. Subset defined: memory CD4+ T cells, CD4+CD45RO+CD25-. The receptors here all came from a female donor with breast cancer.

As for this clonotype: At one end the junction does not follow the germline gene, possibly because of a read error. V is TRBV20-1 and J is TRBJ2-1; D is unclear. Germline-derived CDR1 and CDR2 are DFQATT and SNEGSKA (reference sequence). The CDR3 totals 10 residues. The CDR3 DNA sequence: TGCAGTGCGGCAGACAATGAGCAGTGCTTC. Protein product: CSAADNEQCF.

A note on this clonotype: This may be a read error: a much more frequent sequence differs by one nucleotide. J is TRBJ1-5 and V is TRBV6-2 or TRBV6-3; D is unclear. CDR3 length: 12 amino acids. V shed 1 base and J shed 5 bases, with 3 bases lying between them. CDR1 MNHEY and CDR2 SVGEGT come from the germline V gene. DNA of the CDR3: TGTGCCAGCAGTTACTGCGATCAGCCCCAGCATTTT. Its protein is CASSYCDQPQHF.

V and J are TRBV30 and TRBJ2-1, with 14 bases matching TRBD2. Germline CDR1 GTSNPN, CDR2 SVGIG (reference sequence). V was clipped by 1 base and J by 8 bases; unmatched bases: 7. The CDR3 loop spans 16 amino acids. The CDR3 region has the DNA TGTGCCTGGAGTGCTCCTGGGACTAGCGGGAGACATGAGCAGTTCTTC. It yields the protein CAWSAPGTSGRHEQFF. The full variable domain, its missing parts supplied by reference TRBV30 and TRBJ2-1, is SQTIHQWPATLVQPVGSPLSLECTVEGTSNPNLYWYRQAAGRGLQLLFYSVGIGQISSEVPQNLSASRPQDRQFILSSKKLLLSDSGFYLCAWSAPGTSGRHEQFFGPGTRLTVL.

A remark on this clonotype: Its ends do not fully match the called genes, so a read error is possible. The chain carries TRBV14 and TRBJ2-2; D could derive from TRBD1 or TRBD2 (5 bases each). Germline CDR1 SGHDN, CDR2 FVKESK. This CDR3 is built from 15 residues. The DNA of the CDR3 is TGTGCCAGCGGCCAAGGGACGTTCCCCGGGGGGGAGCTGTTTTTT. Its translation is CASGQGTFPGGELFF.

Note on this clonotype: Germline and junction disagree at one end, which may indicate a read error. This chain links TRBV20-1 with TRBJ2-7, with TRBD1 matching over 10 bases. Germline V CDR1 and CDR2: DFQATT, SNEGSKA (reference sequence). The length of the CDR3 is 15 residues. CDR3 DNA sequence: TGCAGGGCTAGAGCTCCGGGACAGGGGACCTACGAGCAGTACTTC. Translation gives CRARAPGQGTYEQYF.

DNA of the CDR3: TGCAGTGCTAGTACGGGAGGGCCGGAGCAGTACTTC. This gives the protein CSASTGGPEQYF. The chain carries TRBV20-1 and TRBJ2-7; 8 bases agree with TRBD2. Germline V lookup: CDR1 DFQATT, CDR2 SNEGSKA (reference sequence). The CDR3 has 12 residues. The J segment lost 7 bases and the V segment lost 3 bases, leaving 5 bases of the junction unmatched.

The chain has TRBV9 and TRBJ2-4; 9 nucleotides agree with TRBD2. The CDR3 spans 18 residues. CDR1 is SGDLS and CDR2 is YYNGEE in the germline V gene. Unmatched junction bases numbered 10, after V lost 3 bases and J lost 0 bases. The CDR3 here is CASSATSGQTLAKNIQYF. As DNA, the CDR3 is TGTGCCAGCAGCGCCACTAGCGGGCAGACGTTAGCCAAAAACATTCAGTACTTC.

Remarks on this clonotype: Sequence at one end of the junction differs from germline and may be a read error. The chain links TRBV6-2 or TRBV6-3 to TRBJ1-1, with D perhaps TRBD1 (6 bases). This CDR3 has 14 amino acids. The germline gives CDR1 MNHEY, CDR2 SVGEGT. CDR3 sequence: CASSEQGKGTEASF. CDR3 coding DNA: TGTGCCAGCAGTGAACAGGGTAAGGGGACTGAAGCTTCCTTT.

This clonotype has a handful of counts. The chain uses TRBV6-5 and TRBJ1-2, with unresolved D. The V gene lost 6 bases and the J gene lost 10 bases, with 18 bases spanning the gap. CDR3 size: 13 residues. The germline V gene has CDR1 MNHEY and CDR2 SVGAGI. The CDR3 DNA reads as TGTGCCAGCAGGACGACGTCAAAACAAGCCTACACCTTC. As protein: CASRTTSKQAYTF.

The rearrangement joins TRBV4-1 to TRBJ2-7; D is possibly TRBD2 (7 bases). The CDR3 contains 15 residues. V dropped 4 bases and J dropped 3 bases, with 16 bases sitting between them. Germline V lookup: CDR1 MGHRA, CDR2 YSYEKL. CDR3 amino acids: CASSPGLRGGYEQYF. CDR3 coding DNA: TGCGCCAGCAGCCCTGGATTGAGGGGGGGCTACGAGCAGTACTTC.

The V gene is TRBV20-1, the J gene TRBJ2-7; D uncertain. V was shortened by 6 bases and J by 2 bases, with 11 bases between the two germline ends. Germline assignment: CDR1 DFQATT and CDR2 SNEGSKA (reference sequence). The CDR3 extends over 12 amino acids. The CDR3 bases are TGCAGTGCCCCTAGGGTTCCCTACGAGCAGTACTTC. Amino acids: CSAPRVPYEQYF.

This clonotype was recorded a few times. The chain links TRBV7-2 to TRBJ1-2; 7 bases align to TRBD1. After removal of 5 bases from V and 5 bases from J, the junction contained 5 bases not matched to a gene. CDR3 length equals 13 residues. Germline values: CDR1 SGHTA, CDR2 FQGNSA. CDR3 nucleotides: TGTGCCAGCAGCAGGACAGGCTTTTATGGCTACACCTTC. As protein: CASSRTGFYGYTF. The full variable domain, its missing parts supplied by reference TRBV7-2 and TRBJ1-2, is GAGVSQSPSNKVTEKGKDVELRCDPISGHTALYWYRQSLGQGLEFLIYFQGNSAPDKSGLPSDRFSAERTGGSVSTLTIQRTQQEDSAVYLCASSRTGFYGYTFGSGTRLTVV.

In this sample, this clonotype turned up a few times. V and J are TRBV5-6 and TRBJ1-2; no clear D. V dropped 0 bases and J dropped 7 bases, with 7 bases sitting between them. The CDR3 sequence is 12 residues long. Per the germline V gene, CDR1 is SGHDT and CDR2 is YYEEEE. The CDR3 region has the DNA TGTGCCAGCAGCTTGGTACAGATTGGCTACACCTTC. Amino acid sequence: CASSLVQIGYTF. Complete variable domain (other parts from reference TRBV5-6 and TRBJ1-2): DAGVTQSPTHLIKTRGQQVTLRCSPKSGHDTVSWYQQALGQGPQFIFQYYEEEERQRGNFPDRFSGHQFPNYSSELNVNALLLGDSALYLCASSLVQIGYTFGSGTRLTVV.

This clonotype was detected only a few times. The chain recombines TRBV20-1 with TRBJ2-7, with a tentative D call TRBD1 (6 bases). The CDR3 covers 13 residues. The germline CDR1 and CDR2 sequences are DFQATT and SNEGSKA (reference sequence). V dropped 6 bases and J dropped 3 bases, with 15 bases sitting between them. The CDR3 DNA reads TGCAGTGCGGAAACAGGGCGGGTCTACGAGCAGTACTTC. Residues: CSAETGRVYEQYF.

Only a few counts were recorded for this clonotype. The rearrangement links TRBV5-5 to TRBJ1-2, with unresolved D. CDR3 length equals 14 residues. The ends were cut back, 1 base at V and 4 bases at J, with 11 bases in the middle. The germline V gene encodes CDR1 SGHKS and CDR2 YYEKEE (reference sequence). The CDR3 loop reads CASSLNREPYGYTF. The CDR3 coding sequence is TGTGCCAGCAGCTTGAATAGGGAACCCTATGGCTACACCTTC.

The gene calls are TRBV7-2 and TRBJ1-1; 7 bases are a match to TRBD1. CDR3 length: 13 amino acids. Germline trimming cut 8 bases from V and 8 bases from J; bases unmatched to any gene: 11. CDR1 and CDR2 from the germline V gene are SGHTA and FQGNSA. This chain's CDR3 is CASGLSWDREAFF. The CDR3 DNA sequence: TGTGCCAGCGGACTCTCGTGGGACAGAGAAGCTTTCTTT.